This record covers a single T cell receptor beta chain. The antigen it recognizes is unknown. There are no base qualities to consult, and no much larger clone falls within one base. Inclusive of the bounding cysteine and phenylalanine, the CDR3 is 17 residues long. Kept here is only the CDR3 DNA, which spans 51 bases and is read in frame from base 1. V is pared back by 1 base and J by 2 bases, with 17 bases lying between the germline termini. As encoded in the germline V gene (reference sequence), CDR1 is LGHDT while CDR2 is YNNKEL. The approximately 39 donors, aged about 6 to 100 years, were systemically healthy Caucasian individuals from Russia. Each donor gave ten milliliters of peripheral blood, drawn into EDTA-treated Vacutainer tubes. Ficoll-Paque density-gradient centrifugation was used to isolate PBMCs, with at least 6.5 million per sample. Trizol reagent was used to extract total RNA from the PBMCs, yielding at least 6 micrograms per sample. The percentages of naive CD45RAhigh/CD27high T cells were determined by flow cytometry on a PBMC aliquot from every donor.

This sample was taken from a study of blood T cells in healthy people across ages (dated by TCRdb to 2015 to 2017). About the full investigation: In model experiments, roughly one uniquely barcoded TCR beta cDNA molecule per two T cells was captured by template switching. To track age-related changes in TCR beta repertoire diversity, the study relied on deep sequencing normalized with unique cDNA molecular identifiers. The donors were split into four age groups: young (average approximately 16 years), middle-aged (roughly 40), aged (more than 60) and long-lived (over 80). To avoid experimental bias, donors of different ages were spread randomly across the sequencing lanes. For two donors (one aged 18 to 30 and one aged 80 or older), the study analyzed two additional independent replicas of 1 million unique cDNA reads from the same blood draw.

Library generation was performed with 5' RACE. TCRdb names Illumina HiSeq 2500 as the instrument used. A second roughly 6 to 12 cycle PCR used a sample-barcoded 5' primer and a J-beta primer mix. A unique molecular identifier was introduced onto each TCR beta cDNA molecule by a template-switch 5' adaptor carrying 12 random nucleotides. Each sample yielded at least 2.5 million CDR3-containing paired-end reads. First-strand cDNA was synthesized from all RNA with the Mint cDNA synthesis kit, primed by a TRBC-specific oligonucleotide. After uracil-DNA glycosylase treatment, a first 18-cycle PCR used universal primers M1SS and BC2_uni_R on all cDNA. The study's processing was this. For normalization, 1 million high-quality reads were randomly selected from each sample, with every read carrying a distinct molecular identifier. Reads sharing molecular identifiers were discarded rather than binned into consensus sequences. MiTCR, with a Q25 quality threshold and the strictest error-elimination algorithm, was used for CDR3 identification, clonotype clustering and error correction. A nonparametric unseen species model using Euler transformation provided a lower-bound estimate of total TCR beta diversity. The public reads were quality trimmed at Q25 with fastp and then assembled into clones with MiXCR by TCRdb, keeping productive beta chains. Identical CDR3 proteins give one entry, which carries the most common genes and DNA. For this entry, the V and J calls and clone size follow TCRdb and not the study's own pipeline. This sample gives some 1 million distinct CDR3 sequences in total; under 55% of them show up just once. The ten largest clonotypes hold about 19% of the sample.

General study outcomes and caveats: Observed TCR beta diversity per million T cells fell roughly linearly with age, and a significant reduction was already apparent by age roughly 40. Estimates of total diversity based on one million sequenced T cells were regarded as lower bounds and as underestimates. Because donor CMV infection status was unknown, age-related changes in expanded clonotypes were potentially confounded. Compared with the aged group, more naive CD4+ T cells, fewer expanded clones and increased TCR diversity were shown by the long-lived group, suggesting age selection. Conclusive comparison of naive and antigen-experienced compartments was prevented by the profiling of bulk unsorted PBMCs. There was a strong correlation between observed TCR beta diversity and the percentage of naive T cells measured by flow cytometry.

The receptor chain draws on TRBV3-1 and TRBJ2-5; the D gene is possibly TRBD1 or TRBD2, with 5 bases matching each. Sequenced input: blood. The origin of this receptor is a woman between 55 and 75 years old in good health. The CDR3 protein sequence reads: CASSQGESRGPQETQYF. The DNA sequence reads TGTGCCAGCAGCCAAGGGGAGAGTCGGGGCCCACAAGAGACCCAGTACTTC.